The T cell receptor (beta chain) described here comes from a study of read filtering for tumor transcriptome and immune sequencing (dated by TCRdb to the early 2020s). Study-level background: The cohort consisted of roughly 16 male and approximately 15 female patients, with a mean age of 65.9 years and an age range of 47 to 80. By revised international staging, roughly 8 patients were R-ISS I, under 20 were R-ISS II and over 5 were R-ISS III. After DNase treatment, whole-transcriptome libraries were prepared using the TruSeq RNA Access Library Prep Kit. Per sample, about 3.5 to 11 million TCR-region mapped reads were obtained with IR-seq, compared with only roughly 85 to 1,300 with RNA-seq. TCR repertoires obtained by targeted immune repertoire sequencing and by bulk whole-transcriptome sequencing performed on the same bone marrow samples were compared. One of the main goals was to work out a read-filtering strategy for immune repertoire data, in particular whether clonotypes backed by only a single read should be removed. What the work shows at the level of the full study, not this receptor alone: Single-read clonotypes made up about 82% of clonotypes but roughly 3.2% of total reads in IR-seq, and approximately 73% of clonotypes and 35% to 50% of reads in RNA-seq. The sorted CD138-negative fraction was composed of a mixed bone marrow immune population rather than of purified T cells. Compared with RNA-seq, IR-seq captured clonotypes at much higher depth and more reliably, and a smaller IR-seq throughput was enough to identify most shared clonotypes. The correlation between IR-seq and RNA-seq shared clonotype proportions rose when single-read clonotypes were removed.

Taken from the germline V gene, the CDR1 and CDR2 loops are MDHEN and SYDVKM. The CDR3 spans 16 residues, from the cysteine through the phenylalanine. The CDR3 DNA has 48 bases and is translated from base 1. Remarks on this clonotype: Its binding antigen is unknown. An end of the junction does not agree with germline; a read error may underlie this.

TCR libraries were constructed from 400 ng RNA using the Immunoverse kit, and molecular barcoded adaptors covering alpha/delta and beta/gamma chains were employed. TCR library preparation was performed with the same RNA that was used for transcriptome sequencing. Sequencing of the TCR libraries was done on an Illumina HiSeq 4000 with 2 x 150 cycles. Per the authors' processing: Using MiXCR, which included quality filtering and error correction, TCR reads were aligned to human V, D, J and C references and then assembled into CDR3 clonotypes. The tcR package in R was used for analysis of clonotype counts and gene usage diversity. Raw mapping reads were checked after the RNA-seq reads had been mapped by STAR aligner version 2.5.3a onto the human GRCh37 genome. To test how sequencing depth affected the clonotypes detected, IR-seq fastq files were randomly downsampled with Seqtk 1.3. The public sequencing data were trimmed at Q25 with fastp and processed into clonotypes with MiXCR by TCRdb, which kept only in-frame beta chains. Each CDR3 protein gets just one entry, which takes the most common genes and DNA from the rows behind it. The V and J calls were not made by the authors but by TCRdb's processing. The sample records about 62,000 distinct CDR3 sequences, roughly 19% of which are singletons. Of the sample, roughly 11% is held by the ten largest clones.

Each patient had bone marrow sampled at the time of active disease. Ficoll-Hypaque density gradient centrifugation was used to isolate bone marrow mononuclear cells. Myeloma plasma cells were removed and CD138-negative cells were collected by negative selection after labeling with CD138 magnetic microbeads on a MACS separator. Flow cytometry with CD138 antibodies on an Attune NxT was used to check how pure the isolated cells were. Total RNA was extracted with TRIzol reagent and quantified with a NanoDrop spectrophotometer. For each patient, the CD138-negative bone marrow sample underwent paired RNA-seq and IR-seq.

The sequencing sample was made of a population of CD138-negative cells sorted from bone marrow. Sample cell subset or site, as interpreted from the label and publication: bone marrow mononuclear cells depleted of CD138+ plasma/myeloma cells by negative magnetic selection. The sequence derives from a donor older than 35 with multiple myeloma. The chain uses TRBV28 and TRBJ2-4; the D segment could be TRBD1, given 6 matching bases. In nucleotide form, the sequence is TGTGCCAGCAGTTTAGCAGGGGCTTTAGCCAAAGACATGCAGTACTTC. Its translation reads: CASSLAGALAKDMQYF.